This T cell receptor (beta chain) was captured in a study of immune characterization of retroperitoneal liposarcoma (dated by TCRdb to the late 2010s). Libraries were constructed by PCR. The sequencer listed for this sample is NextSeq 500. Clones were called with MiXCR by TCRdb after fastp trimmed the public reads at Q25, and only in-frame beta chains were retained. Under each unique CDR3 protein, matching rows form one entry showing the most common genes and DNA. Present in this sample are roughly 10,000 distinct CDR3 sequences, over 20% of which were seen just once. More than 8.5% of the sample lies in the top ten. About this clonotype itself: Its antigen is still unknown. Per-base qualities were not stored, and no clone one base away is much larger.

The CDR3 holds 13 amino acids from the cysteine to the phenylalanine. Kept here is only the CDR3 DNA, which spans 39 bases and is read in frame from base 1. The germline V gene (reference sequence) specifies WNHNN as CDR1 and SYGVQD as CDR2. The specimen was blood. The sequence derives from a female donor with retroperitoneal liposarcoma. The chain was built from TRBV10-1 and TRBJ2-1; TRBD1 aligns with 7 central bases. The closer fit of TRBJ2-7 to the DNA end suggests the J call may be wrong. The nucleotide sequence reads TGCGCCAGCAGTGACGGTGGACAGGACGAGCAGTACTTC. Its translation is CASSDGGQDEQYF.